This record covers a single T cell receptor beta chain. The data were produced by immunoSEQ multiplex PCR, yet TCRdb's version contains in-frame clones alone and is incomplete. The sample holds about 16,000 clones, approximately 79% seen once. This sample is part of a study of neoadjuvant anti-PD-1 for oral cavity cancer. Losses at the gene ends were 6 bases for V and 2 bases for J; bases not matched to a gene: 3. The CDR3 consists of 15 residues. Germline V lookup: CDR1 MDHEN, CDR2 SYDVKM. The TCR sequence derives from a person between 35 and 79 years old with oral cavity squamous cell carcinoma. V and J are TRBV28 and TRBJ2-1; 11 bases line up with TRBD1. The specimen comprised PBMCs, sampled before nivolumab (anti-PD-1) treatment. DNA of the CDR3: TGTGCCAGCAGCGCGGGACAGGGGGCCTACAATGAGCAGTTCTTC. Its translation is CASSAGQGAYNEQFF.